The 26 T cell receptor beta chains in this list originate from one sample, sequenced in a study of control samples from healthy donors and cancer patients. Generated by immunoSEQ multiplex PCR, the TCRdb table keeps only in-frame clones and is missing some. The sample contains about 110,000 clones, about 80% of which appear only once. The material sequenced was blood. Every receptor here comes from a woman in her 50s in good health.

V and J are TRBV29-1 and TRBJ1-1; D gene uncertain. Trimming stripped 0 bases from V and 2 bases from J, with 10 bases between. This CDR3 region has 14 residues. From germline, CDR1 is SQVTM and CDR2 ANQGSEA. The CDR3 DNA is TGCAGCGTTGAAGATCCGTACAGCAACACTGAAGCTTTCTTT. Its translation is CSVEDPYSNTEAFF.

The rearrangement links TRBV19 to TRBJ1-6, with D possibly TRBD1 on 6 matching bases. The CDR3 covers 13 residues. Trimming shortened V by 5 bases and J by 14 bases, and 16 bases separated the two germline ends. Germline V CDR1 and CDR2: LNHDA, SQIVND (reference sequence). For the CDR3, the DNA is TGTGCCAGTAGTCTCCCGGACAGTACGGCCCTCCACTTT. It yields the protein CASSLPDSTALHF.

The chain is built from TRBV29-1 and TRBJ1-1, with 9 bases fitting TRBD1. Germline V lookup: CDR1 SQVTM, CDR2 ANQGSEA. CDR3 length: 14 amino acids. Trimming at V came to 3 bases and at J to 4 bases, leaving 6 bases not matched to a gene. Here the CDR3 DNA reads TGCAGCGTTGATAAACAGGGGGCAGGCACTGAAGCTTTCTTT. Its translation is CSVDKQGAGTEAFF.

The chain links TRBV18 to TRBJ2-1, with 12 bases matching TRBD2. Germline V gene lookup returns CDR1 KGHSH and CDR2 LQKENI. The length of the CDR3 is 19 residues. V shed 3 bases, J shed 1 base, and the junction held 10 bases outside the gene matches. This CDR3 is CASSPTWTSGMSSYNEQFF. For the CDR3, the DNA is TGTGCCAGCTCACCTACGTGGACTAGCGGGATGAGTTCCTACAATGAGCAGTTCTTC.

This clone was observed once. This chain uses TRBV5-6 with TRBJ2-7; perhaps D is TRBD1 or TRBD2 (5 bases each). V lost 1 base and J 6 bases, leaving 17 bases between the germline ends. This CDR3 has 15 amino acids. Germline CDR1 is SGHDT and CDR2 is YYEEEE. As DNA, the CDR3 is TGTGCCAGCAGCTTGCCGGGGCCCGGGCGCCTCGAGCAGTACTTC. As protein: CASSLPGPGRLEQYF.

This clone was recorded a few times. The chain combines TRBV6-6 with TRBJ1-1, with no clear D. The V gene's germline CDR1 is MNHNY and CDR2 SVGAGI (reference sequence). The CDR3 runs to 14 residues. V was pared by 5 bases and J by 2 bases, with 12 bases between. In nucleotides, the CDR3 is TGTGCCAGCAGTATTCAAGGGCTTAACACTGAAGCTTTCTTT. Residues: CASSIQGLNTEAFF.

The rearrangement uses TRBV11-2 and TRBJ1-2; no reliable D call. The V gene's germline CDR1 is SGHAT and CDR2 FQNNGV. This CDR3 contains 13 residues. Deletions cut 5 bases from V and 4 bases from J, with 11 bases between. The CDR3 protein is CASSKEPVYGYTF. CDR3 sequence (DNA): TGTGCCAGCAGCAAAGAACCCGTCTATGGCTACACCTTC.

The J gene is TRBJ2-7, the V gene TRBV5-4; tentatively, D is TRBD1 (5 bases). CDR3 length equals 14 residues. Trimming stripped 0 bases from V and 0 bases from J, with 7 bases between. Germline loops: CDR1 SGHNT, CDR2 YYREEE (reference sequence). This chain's CDR3 is CASSLGTRSYEQYF. As DNA, the CDR3 is TGTGCCAGCAGCTTGGGGACACGCTCCTACGAGCAGTACTTC.

Turning to this clone: In the same sample, other DNA sequences code for this CDR3. The chain links TRBV7-2 to TRBJ1-2, with TRBD1 matching over 9 bases. J lost 4 bases, V lost 3 bases, and 0 bases had no gene match. The germline CDR1 and CDR2 sequences are SGHTA and FQGNSA. CDR3 length: 13 residues. CDR3 DNA: TGTGCCAGCAGCTTGACAGGGGGCTATGGCTACACCTTC. Encoded protein: CASSLTGGYGYTF.

This rearrangement joins TRBV5-1 to TRBJ2-1, with 9 bases matching TRBD1. Germline V gives CDR1 SGHRS, CDR2 YFSETQ. This CDR3 contains 15 residues. Trimming took 1 base from V and 5 from J; bases not matched to a gene: 4. CDR3 sequence reads: CASSLMTGGNNEQFF. CDR3 sequence (DNA): TGCGCCAGCAGCTTGATGACAGGGGGGAACAATGAGCAGTTCTTC.

The rearrangement uses TRBV5-4 and TRBJ2-7; D call uncertain. From germline, CDR1 is SGHNT and CDR2 YYREEE (reference sequence). The CDR3 consists of 15 residues. Trimming took off 0 bases at V and 0 bases at J, with 10 bases between the two ends. The CDR3 sequence is CASSLGGLGSYEQYF. The CDR3 DNA is TGTGCCAGCAGCTTGGGGGGTCTGGGCTCCTACGAGCAGTACTTC.

The chain joins TRBV12-3 or TRBV12-4 to TRBJ1-5, with a possible D match to TRBD1 (5 bases). The CDR3 has 12 residues. V shed 3 bases and J shed 5 bases, with 5 bases lying between them. CDR3 coding DNA: TGTGCCAGCAGTTTGGGGGATCAGCCCCAGCATTTT. This codes for CASSLGDQPQHF.

The CDR3 loop is CASSQDRSLTDTQYF. The CDR3 DNA follows: TGTGCCAGCAGCCAAGATCGAAGTTTAACAGATACGCAGTATTTT. This rearrangement joins TRBV5-4 to TRBJ2-3; D is ambiguous. The V end was cut by 4 bases, the J end by 3 bases, with 15 bases between. The CDR3 has 15 residues. Germline V gene data show CDR1 as SGHNT and CDR2 as YYREEE (reference sequence).

This chain joins TRBV7-2 and TRBJ1-1; D is possibly TRBD1 (5 bases). CDR3 length: 13 residues. V shed 1 base and J shed 5 bases, with 8 bases lying between them. Germline V lookup: CDR1 SGHTA, CDR2 FQGNSA. CDR3 coding DNA: TGTGCCAGCAGCTTAGGGGGCGGGACTGAAGCTTTCTTT. It specifies CASSLGGGTEAFF.

This sequence joins TRBV19 and TRBJ2-7; no firm D call. CDR1 LNHDA and CDR2 SQIVND come from the germline V gene (reference sequence). Trimming removed 8 bases from V and 3 bases from J, with 14 bases in between. This CDR3 spans 13 amino acids. DNA of the CDR3: TGTGCCAGTCCTTTCGCTAGGAACTACGAGCAGTACTTC. This encodes CASPFARNYEQYF. The full variable domain, in which reference TRBV19 and TRBJ2-7 provide the parts outside the CDR3, is DGGITQSPKYLFRKEGQNVTLSCEQNLNHDAMYWYRQDPGQGLRLIYYSQIVNDFQKGDIAEGYSVSREKKESFPLTVTSAQKNPTAFYLCASPFARNYEQYFGPGTRLTVT.

The rearrangement uses TRBV23-1 and TRBJ2-3; D ambiguous. TRBV23-1 counts as an open reading frame of uncertain function. CDR3 size: 11 residues. Trimming removed 8 bases from V and 12 bases from J, with 15 bases in between. Written as DNA, the CDR3 is TGCGCCAGCGGAACTACCCTTTTACAGTATTTT. Residues: CASGTTLLQYF.

The chain combines TRBV12-3 or TRBV12-4 with TRBJ1-2; D is unclear. V was pared by 5 bases and J by 2 bases, with 9 bases between. The CDR3 consists of 13 residues. CDR3 protein: CASSLTENYGYTF. The CDR3 nucleotides are TGTGCCAGCAGTCTCACGGAAAACTATGGCTACACCTTC.

The chain employs TRBV10-3 and TRBJ1-2, with 8 bases matching TRBD1. The V gene end was trimmed by 2 bases and the J gene end by 5 bases; junction bases not matched to a gene: 4. The CDR3 is 14 residues long. Germline V gives CDR1 ENHRY, CDR2 SYGVKD. Written as DNA, the CDR3 is TGTGCCATCAGTGAGGCAGGGGGCGAGTATGGCTACACCTTC. Protein product: CAISEAGGEYGYTF.

The V gene is TRBV14, the J gene TRBJ2-7; 8 nucleotides agree with TRBD1. The CDR3 extends over 16 amino acids. Looked up from germline, CDR1 is SGHDN and CDR2 is FVKESK. The V and J ends lost 4 bases and 7 bases, in that order; junction bases with no gene match: 15. In DNA form, the CDR3 reads TGTGCCAGCAGCCGACTCCCGGGACAGGCCCTAGGGGAGCAGTACTTC. Translating it yields CASSRLPGQALGEQYF. Complete variable domain (other parts from reference TRBV14 and TRBJ2-7): EAGVTQFPSHSVIEKGQTVTLRCDPISGHDNLYWYRRVMGKEIKFLLHFVKESKQDESGMPNNRFLAERTGGTYSTLKVQPAELEDSGVYFCASSRLPGQALGEQYFGPGTRLTVT.

This CDR3 is CATSDGLVDNEQFF. DNA for the CDR3: TGTGCCACCAGTGATGGACTAGTTGACAATGAGCAGTTCTTC. V is TRBV24-1 and J is TRBJ2-1; the match to TRBD2 covers 7 bases. CDR1 and CDR2 (germline): KGHDR, SFDVKD. This CDR3 is 14 amino acids long. V lost 3 bases to trimming and J lost 5 bases; unmatched junction nucleotides: 3.

The genes are TRBV5-1 and TRBJ1-5, with 8 bases identical to TRBD1. The V and J ends lost 3 bases and 4 bases, in that order; junction bases with no gene match: 3. Per germline, CDR1 SGHRS and CDR2 YFSETQ. This CDR3 region has 14 residues. This CDR3 reads CASSSTGGNQPQHF. The CDR3, as DNA: TGCGCCAGCAGCTCCACAGGGGGAAATCAGCCCCAGCATTTT.

The chain carries TRBV5-4 and TRBJ2-7, with 9 positions matching TRBD1. The CDR3 totals 16 residues. The V gene end was trimmed by 2 bases and the J gene end by 3 bases; junction bases not matched to a gene: 9. CDR1 SGHNT and CDR2 YYREEE come from the germline V gene (reference sequence). The DNA for the CDR3 is TGTGCCAGCAGCTTTTGGGACAGGGTCTTGGTCTACGAGCAGTACTTC. Encoded protein: CASSFWDRVLVYEQYF.

The V and J genes are TRBV2 and TRBJ2-7, with TRBD2 as a possible D gene (5 bases). V lost 6 bases to trimming and J lost 2 bases, with 14 bases between them. The CDR3 sequence is 14 residues long. Looked up from germline, CDR1 is SNHLY and CDR2 is FYNNEI. CDR3 bases: TGTGCCAGCAGGCTAGCCTCCCGACCCTACGAGCAGTACTTC. Protein product: CASRLASRPYEQYF.

This clone was detected a few times. The chain employs TRBV11-3 and TRBJ2-3; no clear D. This CDR3 has 12 residues. Trimming took off 5 bases at V and 5 bases at J, with 8 bases between the two ends. The germline gives CDR1 SGHNT, CDR2 YENEEA. The CDR3 DNA is TGTGCCAGCAGCCTATACAGAGATACGCAGTATTTT. Translation gives CASSLYRDTQYF.

This chain uses TRBV13 with TRBJ2-5; no definite D call. The CDR3 spans 15 residues. V lost 0 bases to trimming and J lost 5 bases, with 13 bases between them. Germline CDR1 is PRHDT and CDR2 is FYEKMQ (reference sequence). The CDR3 bases are TGTGCCAGCAGCTTAGGCCCCGGTATTGGGGAGACCCAGTACTTC. It translates to CASSLGPGIGETQYF.

The V gene is TRBV7-8, the J gene TRBJ1-2; TRBD1 matches 8 bases. Germline lookup yields CDR1 SGHVS and CDR2 FQNEAQ. There are 13 residues in the CDR3. J gave up 6 bases and V 4 bases, and 4 bases lay outside the gene matches. The CDR3 nucleotides are TGTGCCAGCAGCTCCGACAGGGGCGATGGCTACACCTTC. Translating it yields CASSSDRGDGYTF.